This T cell receptor beta chain emerged from a study of T cell responses to AZD1222 COVID-19 vaccine. Study-wide background: Recipients boosted at about 4 weeks or about 12 weeks are pooled.

Whole-study results and caveats: Spike-specific TCR depth and breadth grew after two AZD1222 doses. The study identified only six AZD1222 recipients as seropositive at baseline.

The table came from immunoSEQ multiplex PCR; TCRdb's copy has only in-frame clones and leaves some out. The sample carries approximately 150,000 clones, over 75% recorded once. On this clone: As yet, its antigen is unknown.

Sequencing used peripheral blood, obtained on day 0 of AZD1222 vaccination. This clonotype originated in an adult in good health.

The CDR3 DNA reads as TGTGCCAGCAGTGAGTACGGGGCGGTTAACACTGAAGCTTTCTTT. Its protein product is CASSEYGAVNTEAFF. The rearrangement joins TRBV2 to TRBJ1-1, with a weak D call TRBD1 (5 bases). The CDR3 loop spans 15 amino acids. Trimming removed 3 bases at V and 2 bases at J, with 13 bases between. Germline V gene lookup returns CDR1 SNHLY and CDR2 FYNNEI. Based on the CDR3 plus reference TRBV2 and TRBJ1-1, the full variable domain is EPEVTQTPSHQVTQMGQEVILRCVPISNHLYFYWYRQILGQKVEFLVSFYNNEISEKSEIFDDQFSVERPDGSNFTLKIRSTKLEDSAMYFCASSEYGAVNTEAFFGQGTRLTVV.